Following are 16 T cell receptor beta chains from one sample sequenced in a study of blood T cell repertoires in COVID-19. Method: immunoSEQ multiplex PCR; TCRdb's copy keeps in-frame clones and lacks some. This table holds around 310,000 clones, around 87% found once. Material: peripheral blood. These receptors all stem from a woman aged 40 to 49 with COVID-19, enrolled during active disease.

This clone occurred a few times. The same CDR3 arises from other DNA sequences in this sample as well. This chain connects TRBV9 to TRBJ1-1; 8 bases match TRBD1. Germline V lookup: CDR1 SGDLS, CDR2 YYNGEE. The CDR3 totals 14 residues. Unmatched junction bases numbered 1, after V lost 2 bases and J lost 1 base. CDR3 sequence reads: CASSVTGANTEAFF. The CDR3 region has the DNA TGTGCCAGCAGCGTGACAGGGGCGAACACTGAAGCTTTCTTT.

This clone was counted only a few times. The genes are TRBV14 and TRBJ1-2; the match to TRBD1 covers 10 bases. V lost 1 base and J lost 3; bases outside the gene matches: 11. The CDR3 sequence is 18 residues long. Germline CDR1 SGHDN, CDR2 FVKESK. CDR3 loop: CASSQAATGTGVYYGYTF. DNA of the CDR3: TGTGCCAGCAGCCAAGCAGCAACCGGGACAGGGGTCTACTATGGCTACACCTTC.

To note about this clone: Other DNA sequences in the same sample also yield this CDR3. Here the CDR3 reads CASSPTGDTEAFF. The CDR3 DNA sequence: TGTGCCAGCTCACCAACCGGGGACACTGAAGCTTTCTTT. The rearrangement joins TRBV18 to TRBJ1-1, with D uncertain. Germline-derived CDR1 and CDR2 are KGHSH and LQKENI. The CDR3 sequence is 13 residues long. V lost 2 bases to trimming and J lost 3 bases, with 7 bases between them.

The gene calls are TRBV10-3 and TRBJ1-3; maybe TRBD1 (6 bases). The CDR3 sequence is 15 residues long. Trimming stripped 6 bases from V and 0 bases from J, with 12 bases between. Per germline, CDR1 ENHRY and CDR2 SYGVKD. The CDR3 loop is CAISEVQGSGNTIYF. The CDR3 DNA reads as TGTGCCATCAGCGAAGTACAGGGCTCTGGAAACACCATATATTTT.

The CDR3 DNA follows: TGTGCCAGCAGTCCCGACGGAGTCCATGGGTATGGCTACACCTTC. The encoded protein is CASSPDGVHGYGYTF. The J gene is TRBJ1-2, the V gene TRBV7-9, with D unclear. Trimming removed 6 bases at V and 5 bases at J, with 19 bases between. Germline-derived CDR1 and CDR2 are SEHNR and FQNEAQ (reference sequence). CDR3 length: 15 residues.

Here the CDR3 DNA reads TGTGCCAGCAGCTTAGGAACCGGGAGAAGCAATCAGCCCCAGCATTTT. Protein sequence: CASSLGTGRSNQPQHF. The rearrangement joins TRBV7-9 to TRBJ1-5; D unclear. Germline CDR1 and CDR2: SEHNR and FQNEAQ (reference sequence). The CDR3 is made up of 16 amino acids. Trimming cost V 1 base and J 1 base, with 11 bases left between them.

The V and J genes are TRBV3-1 (or the pseudogene TRBV3-2) and TRBJ2-7, with 12 nucleotides matching TRBD2. The germline gives CDR1 LGHDT, CDR2 YNNKEL (reference sequence). The CDR3 runs to 16 residues. V lost 0 bases to trimming and J lost 6 bases; unmatched junction nucleotides: 6. This CDR3 is CASSQDWPSGGGEQYF. The CDR3 DNA reads TGTGCCAGCAGCCAAGATTGGCCTAGCGGGGGGGGCGAGCAGTACTTC.

V usage is TRBV7-3 and J usage is TRBJ2-5; TRBD2 matches 9 bases. This CDR3 has 16 amino acids. The trim removed 2 bases at V and 2 bases at J, leaving 6 bases unmatched. Germline values: CDR1 SGHTA, CDR2 FQGTGA. In nucleotides, the CDR3 is TGTGCCAGCAGCTTAGGTAGCGGGAGAGGGCAAGAGACCCAGTACTTC. Encoded protein: CASSLGSGRGQETQYF.

The CDR3 DNA is TGTGCCAGCAGCCCCCTTCACACCGGGGAGCTGTTTTTT. Encoded protein: CASSPLHTGELFF. The chain carries TRBV7-2 and TRBJ2-2; D unresolved. CDR3 length equals 13 residues. V was trimmed by 5 bases and J by 3 bases, leaving 7 bases between them. CDR1 and CDR2 (germline): SGHTA, FQGNSA. The full variable domain, its missing parts supplied by reference TRBV7-2 and TRBJ2-2, is GAGVSQSPSNKVTEKGKDVELRCDPISGHTALYWYRQSLGQGLEFLIYFQGNSAPDKSGLPSDRFSAERTGGSVSTLTIQRTQQEDSAVYLCASSPLHTGELFFGEGSRLTVL.

The chain links TRBV30 to TRBJ2-7, with unresolved D. Germline values: CDR1 GTSNPN, CDR2 SVGIG (reference sequence). The V and J ends lost 2 bases and 5 bases respectively, with 16 bases between them. This CDR3 contains 14 residues. Written as DNA, the CDR3 is TGTGCCTGGAGTTCTCACTCGCCCCGAGACGAGCAGTACTTC. Translated: CAWSSHSPRDEQYF.

The rearrangement links TRBV27 to TRBJ1-5; 7 bases map to TRBD1. Germline CDR1 is MNHEY and CDR2 is SMNVEV (reference sequence). The CDR3 loop spans 15 amino acids. With V trimmed by 5 bases and J by 3 bases, 7 bases remained unmatched. The CDR3 loop reads CASSPGTALNQPQHF. DNA of the CDR3: TGTGCCAGCAGTCCGGGGACAGCCCTCAATCAGCCCCAGCATTTT.

V and J are TRBV30 and TRBJ1-1; TRBD1 might be the D (6 bases). Trimming stripped 3 bases from V and 6 bases from J, with 17 bases between. CDR3 length: 14 amino acids. CDR1 and CDR2 (germline): GTSNPN, SVGIG (reference sequence). CDR3 nucleotide sequence: TGTGCCTGGAGCCAGGGACAAGGAGACGCTGAAGCTTTCTTT. Protein sequence: CAWSQGQGDAEAFF. The full variable domain, completed using reference TRBV30 and TRBJ1-1, is SQTIHQWPATLVQPVGSPLSLECTVEGTSNPNLYWYRQAAGRGLQLLFYSVGIGQISSEVPQNLSASRPQDRQFILSSKKLLLSDSGFYLCAWSQGQGDAEAFFGQGTRLTVV.

The table lists this clone with a few counts. The V gene is TRBV19, the J gene TRBJ1-1, with unresolved D. Germline CDR1 is LNHDA and CDR2 is SQIVND (reference sequence). The CDR3 runs 14 residues. Trimming shortened V by 3 bases and J by 3 bases, and 11 bases separated the two germline ends. CDR3 sequence reads: CASSMRGLDTEAFF. The CDR3 bases are TGTGCCAGTAGTATGCGAGGGCTCGACACTGAAGCTTTCTTT.

For the CDR3, the DNA is TGTGCCAGCAGCGACTCTAGAGGGCCAGAGACCCAGTACTTC. It codes for CASSDSRGPETQYF. This chain uses TRBV7-2 with TRBJ2-5, with D maybe TRBD2 (5 bases). The CDR3 consists of 14 residues. Germline CDR1 reads SGHTA; CDR2 reads FQGNSA. V was cut by 5 bases and J by 4 bases, with 14 bases left in between.

The chain employs TRBV6-6 and TRBJ1-4, with a possible D match to TRBD1 (5 bases). The V end lost 4 bases, the J end lost 0 bases, and 12 bases lay between the germline ends. This CDR3 is 16 amino acids long. Germline V lookup: CDR1 MNHNY, CDR2 SVGAGI (reference sequence). CDR3 sequence: CASSFTIRATNEKLFF. The CDR3 DNA reads as TGTGCCAGCAGTTTTACAATCAGGGCAACTAATGAAAAACTGTTTTTT.

This rearrangement joins TRBV28 to TRBJ1-1; perhaps TRBD1 as D (6 bases). The germline V gene encodes CDR1 MDHEN and CDR2 SYDVKM. The ends were cut back, 4 bases at V and 3 bases at J, with 12 bases in the middle. The CDR3 spans 14 residues. The CDR3 is CASSWGREDTEAFF. Here the CDR3 DNA reads TGTGCCAGCAGTTGGGGGCGGGAGGACACTGAAGCTTTCTTT.